These 21 T cell receptor beta chains share one sample of origin, sequenced in a study of CD8 T cells in Susac syndrome. Random-hexamer reverse transcription was applied to roughly 0.5 to 1 ug RNA. TCRdb reprocessed the immunoSEQ multiplex PCR reads with MiXCR, giving one entry per CDR3 protein. The sample records roughly 140,000 distinct CDR3 sequences, roughly 94% being singletons. Material for sequencing was CD8+ T cells from PBMCs. The receptors derive from a human donor with multiple sclerosis.

This rearrangement joins TRBV7-9 to TRBJ1-1; unclear D gene. CDR1 is SEHNR, CDR2 FQNEAQ, per germline (reference sequence). V was cut by 2 bases and J by 1 base, with 8 bases left in between. The CDR3 loop spans 14 amino acids. The CDR3 protein is CASSLNYGNTEAFF. The CDR3 DNA reads as TGTGCCAGCAGCTTAAATTATGGGAACACTGAAGCTTTCTTT.

CDR3 residues: CASRVRASLAEAFF. In nucleotides, the CDR3 is TGTGCCAGCAGAGTGAGGGCGTCACTTGCTGAAGCTTTCTTT. The rearrangement links TRBV3-1 to TRBJ1-1; D not certain. Trimming left V 6 bases short and J 6 bases short, with 17 bases between. CDR3 size: 14 residues. From germline, CDR1 is LGHDT and CDR2 YNNKEL (reference sequence).

The gene calls are TRBV9 and TRBJ1-2, with TRBD1 identical over 10 bases. The CDR3 runs 17 residues. Germline V gene sequence: CDR1 SGDLS, CDR2 YYNGEE. Germline trimming cut 2 bases from V and 3 bases from J; bases unmatched to any gene: 10. The DNA of the CDR3 is TGTGCCAGCAGCGTTCGACCGGGACAGGGGTGGCACTATGGCTACACCTTC. Translated, it gives CASSVRPGQGWHYGYTF.

This chain uses TRBV12-3 or TRBV12-4 with TRBJ1-2; D gene ambiguous. V lost 9 bases to trimming and J lost 1 base, with 6 bases between them. This CDR3 spans 11 amino acids. The CDR3 DNA sequence: TGTGCCAGTATGGTTAACTATGGCTACACCTTC. This gives the protein CASMVNYGYTF.

This sequence joins TRBV5-6 and TRBJ1-2; possible D gene TRBD1, 6 bases. The CDR3 covers 14 residues. CDR1 is SGHDT and CDR2 is YYEEEE in the germline V gene. V lost 2 bases and J 4 bases, leaving 12 bases between the germline ends. The CDR3 DNA reads TGTGCCAGCAGCTTACAGGGAAGGGCCTATGGCTACACCTTC. It encodes CASSLQGRAYGYTF. Full variable domain (remainder filled in from reference TRBV5-6 and TRBJ1-2): DAGVTQSPTHLIKTRGQQVTLRCSPKSGHDTVSWYQQALGQGPQFIFQYYEEEERQRGNFPDRFSGHQFPNYSSELNVNALLLGDSALYLCASSLQGRAYGYTFGSGTRLTVV.

The chain recombines TRBV5-4 with TRBJ2-1; 9 bases are shared with TRBD1. The CDR3 is made up of 16 amino acids. The V segment lost 6 bases and the J segment 8 bases; nucleotides outside the gene matches: 15. The V gene's germline CDR1 is SGHNT and CDR2 YYREEE (reference sequence). The CDR3 reads CASTNRRDRVGDEQFF. CDR3 in DNA: TGTGCCAGCACCAATAGGCGGGACAGGGTAGGAGATGAGCAGTTCTTC. Filled out from reference TRBV5-4 and TRBJ2-1, the complete variable domain reads ETGVTQSPTHLIKTRGQQVTLRCSSQSGHNTVSWYQQALGQGPQFIFQYYREEENGRGNFPPRFSGLQFPNYSSELNVNALELDDSALYLCASTNRRDRVGDEQFFGPGTRLTVL.

The CDR3 reads CAWSPDKAPLHF. CDR3 in DNA: TGTGCCTGGAGTCCGGACAAAGCACCCCTCCACTTT. The chain recombines TRBV30 with TRBJ1-6; TRBD1 might be the D (5 bases). With 2 bases removed from V and 11 bases from J, the gap between germline ends came to 10 bases. Germline V lookup: CDR1 GTSNPN, CDR2 SVGIG (reference sequence). This CDR3 comprises 12 residues.

The CDR3 nucleotides are TGTGCCAGCTCACCACGCCACCGGGGTAACACTGAAGCTTTCTTT. Translated: CASSPRHRGNTEAFF. V usage is TRBV18 and J usage is TRBJ1-1; D unresolved. The germline gives CDR1 KGHSH, CDR2 LQKENI. Between the trimmed V and J ends, which lost 1 base and 2 bases, there was a span of 11 bases. The CDR3 is 15 amino acids.

This chain links TRBV5-4 with TRBJ2-3, with 9 bases lining up with TRBD2. The ends lost 4 bases at V and 6 bases at J; junction bases unmatched: 9. This CDR3 spans 15 amino acids. The germline gives CDR1 SGHNT, CDR2 YYREEE (reference sequence). CDR3 sequence: CASSPGLAYWDTQYF. The CDR3 DNA reads as TGTGCCAGCAGCCCCGGACTAGCGTATTGGGATACGCAGTATTTT.

The chain joins TRBV7-3 to TRBJ2-7; D remains ambiguous. Germline V lookup: CDR1 SGHTA, CDR2 FQGTGA. V was shortened by 0 bases and J by 4 bases, with 7 bases between the two germline ends. The CDR3 length is 13 residues. CDR3 sequence: CASSLTLGYEQYF. The CDR3 DNA follows: TGTGCCAGCAGCTTAACGTTGGGGTACGAGCAGTACTTC.

In this sample, this clonotype turned up once. The chain couples TRBV9 to TRBJ1-1, with D unresolved. The CDR3 is 14 amino acids. V was shortened by 0 bases and J by 0 bases, with 6 bases between the two germline ends. CDR1 is SGDLS, CDR2 YYNGEE, per germline. The CDR3 is CASSVVGLNTEAFF. Written as DNA, the CDR3 is TGTGCCAGCAGCGTAGTTGGGCTGAACACTGAAGCTTTCTTT.

The V gene is TRBV7-9, the J gene TRBJ2-7, with TRBD2 matching over 10 bases. Germline V gene lookup returns CDR1 SEHNR and CDR2 FQNEAQ (reference sequence). The CDR3 consists of 15 residues. After removal of 3 bases from V and 1 base from J, the junction contained 3 bases not matched to a gene. CDR3 region: CASSFSGGQSYEQYF. In nucleotides, the CDR3 is TGTGCCAGCAGCTTTAGCGGGGGGCAGTCCTACGAGCAGTACTTC.

The chain carries TRBV3-1 and TRBJ1-1, with D unresolved. Germline CDR1 is LGHDT and CDR2 is YNNKEL (reference sequence). V was trimmed by 4 bases and J by 6 bases, leaving 15 bases between them. CDR3 length: 14 residues. CDR3 nucleotide sequence: TGTGCCAGCAGCCGCCGGACGGTGGAAGCTGAAGCTTTCTTT. Translating gives CASSRRTVEAEAFF.

The rearrangement uses TRBV10-3 and TRBJ2-3, with D possibly matching TRBD2 (5 bases). Trimming stripped 2 bases from V and 5 bases from J, with 17 bases between. The length of the CDR3 is 16 residues. Per germline, CDR1 ENHRY and CDR2 SYGVKD. The CDR3 DNA is TGTGCCATCAGTGAGCCCCGGACTGGTGCGGAAGATACGCAGTATTTT. This codes for CAISEPRTGAEDTQYF.

The chain recombines TRBV19 with TRBJ1-2; D is possibly TRBD1 (6 bases). CDR1 LNHDA and CDR2 SQIVND come from the germline V gene (reference sequence). The V end lost 5 bases, the J end lost 5 bases, and 12 bases lay between the germline ends. The CDR3 runs 13 residues. The DNA for the CDR3 is TGTGCCAGTAGTCATAAGACAGGATATGGCTACACCTTC. Translation: CASSHKTGYGYTF.

V is TRBV18 and J is TRBJ1-5; D not resolved. V was pared by 6 bases and J by 0 bases, with 15 bases between. The CDR3 extends over 16 amino acids. Germline V gives CDR1 KGHSH, CDR2 LQKENI. CDR3 in amino acids: CASSGSYPYSNQPQHF. CDR3 in DNA: TGTGCCAGCTCCGGGAGCTACCCATATAGCAATCAGCCCCAGCATTTT.

This chain connects TRBV29-1 to TRBJ2-7, with unresolved D. V was clipped by 0 bases and J by 2 bases, with 8 bases between them. The CDR3 is 13 residues long. Germline V gene lookup returns CDR1 SQVTM and CDR2 ANQGSEA. The CDR3 DNA reads as TGCAGCGTTGAAGAGCGAGAACCCTACGAGCAGTACTTC. It encodes CSVEEREPYEQYF.

This clonotype was seen a few times. The V call is TRBV20-1, the J call TRBJ1-5; TRBD1 is a possible D gene (5 bases). Trimming cost V 1 base and J 9 bases, with 7 bases left between them. The germline CDR1 and CDR2 sequences are DFQATT and SNEGSKA (reference sequence). The CDR3 length is 11 residues. As DNA, the CDR3 is TGCAGTGCTAGAGGGGGCGGGCCCCAGCATTTT. Protein sequence: CSARGGGPQHF.

The chain is built from TRBV7-9 and TRBJ2-7; D could derive from TRBD1 or TRBD2 (5 bases each). Germline-derived CDR1 and CDR2 are SEHNR and FQNEAQ (reference sequence). The CDR3 is 12 amino acids. The V and J ends lost 5 bases and 5 bases respectively, with 10 bases between them. The CDR3 DNA reads as TGTGCCAGCAGCCGAGGGGCTAACGAGCAGTACTTC. It is translated as CASSRGANEQYF.

The V gene is TRBV30, the J gene TRBJ1-1, with D hard to call. The CDR3 is 11 residues long. With 4 bases removed from V and 0 bases from J, the gap between germline ends came to 3 bases. Germline-derived CDR1 and CDR2 are GTSNPN and SVGIG (reference sequence). For the CDR3, the DNA is TGTGCCTGGATGCTGAACACTGAAGCTTTCTTT. It yields the protein CAWMLNTEAFF.

The rearrangement links TRBV30 to TRBJ2-7; 11 nucleotides match TRBD1. CDR1 GTSNPN and CDR2 SVGIG come from the germline V gene (reference sequence). The CDR3 consists of 15 residues. Losses at the gene ends were 2 bases for V and 2 bases for J; bases not matched to a gene: 5. In DNA, the CDR3 is TGTGCCTGGAGTCTCGGACAGGGGGCCACCTACGAGCAGTACTTC. It codes for CAWSLGQGATYEQYF.